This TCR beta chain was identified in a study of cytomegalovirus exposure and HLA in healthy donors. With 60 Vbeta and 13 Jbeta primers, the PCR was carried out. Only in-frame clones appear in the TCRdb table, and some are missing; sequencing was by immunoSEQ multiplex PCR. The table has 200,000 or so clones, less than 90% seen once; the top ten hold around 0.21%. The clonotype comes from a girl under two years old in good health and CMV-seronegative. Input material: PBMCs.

Here the CDR3 reads CASSFPLSGGKTEAFF. CDR3 nucleotide sequence: TGTGCCAGCAGCTTCCCCCTTAGTGGAGGGAAGACTGAAGCTTTCTTT. The chain employs TRBV5-6 and TRBJ1-1; D ambiguous. This CDR3 has 16 residues. V shed 2 bases and J shed 5 bases, with 19 bases lying between them. The germline V gene has CDR1 SGHDT and CDR2 YYEEEE.